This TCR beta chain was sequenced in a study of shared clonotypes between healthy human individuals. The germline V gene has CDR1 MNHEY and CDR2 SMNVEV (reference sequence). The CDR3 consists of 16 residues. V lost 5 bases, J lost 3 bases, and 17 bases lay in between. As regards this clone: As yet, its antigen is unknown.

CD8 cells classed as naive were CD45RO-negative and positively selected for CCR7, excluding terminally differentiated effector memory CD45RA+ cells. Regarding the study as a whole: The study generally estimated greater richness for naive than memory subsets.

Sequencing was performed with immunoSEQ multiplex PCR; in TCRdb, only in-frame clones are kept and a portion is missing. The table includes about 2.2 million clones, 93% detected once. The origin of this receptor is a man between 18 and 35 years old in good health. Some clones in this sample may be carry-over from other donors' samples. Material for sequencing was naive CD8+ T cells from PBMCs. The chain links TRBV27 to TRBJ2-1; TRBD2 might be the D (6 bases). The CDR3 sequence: CASSPRPGLFYNEQFF. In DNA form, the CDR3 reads TGTGCCAGCAGTCCCCGCCCGGGACTCTTCTACAATGAGCAGTTCTTC.